The rows below give T cell receptor beta chains drawn from one sample of a study of cytomegalovirus exposure and HLA in healthy donors. Sequencing used immunoSEQ multiplex PCR; TCRdb keeps in-frame clones, though not all of them. Among around 120,000 clones, around 77% were seen once, and the ten largest hold 3.7%. Sequencing used PBMCs. The receptor set was obtained from a human donor in good health. Both conserved end residues are trimmed from each CDR3. Fields, in order: J gene, CDR3 length, clone size, D gene, V gene, CDR3 protein. The D gene is left open where the match is weak. Size tells how often a clone was seen (once, few, many) or the class of an expanded clone, and some rows leave it out.

TRBJ2-1	16	NA	NA	TRBV7-9	ASSHRPWGLYFYNEQF
TRBJ2-7	16	NA	TRBD2	TRBV7-9	ASSFGLAGGPRSYEQY
TRBJ2-7	13	NA	TRBD1	TRBV27	ASSLGTEVSYEQY
TRBJ1-4	13	NA	TRBD1	TRBV2	ASSPQQGAGEKLF
TRBJ2-3	14	NA	TRBD1	TRBV5-1	ASSPRDRGPTDTQY
TRBJ2-7	12	NA	TRBD2	TRBV5-1	ASSPGLEVYEQY
TRBJ2-7	13	NA	NA	TRBV6-5	ASSYSGANSYEQY
TRBJ1-2	12	NA	TRBD1	TRBV5-1	ASSLTGGTGGYT
TRBJ2-1	13	once	TRBD2	TRBV6-1	ASSATSDTRGEQF
TRBJ2-1	14	NA	NA	TRBV6-5	ASSFFGVTKRNEQF
TRBJ1-4	13	NA	TRBD1	TRBV7-2	ASSLVGTGGGKLF
TRBJ1-2	14	NA	NA	TRBV7-8	ASSFSFTVRNYGYT
NA	12	NA	TRBD2	TRBV5-1	ASSSSAGVIEQY
TRBJ1-6	12	NA	NA	TRBV5-6	ASSSHLINSPLH
TRBJ2-2	13	NA	TRBD2	TRBV30	AWNEGLASTEELF
TRBJ2-3	13	NA	TRBD2	TRBV5-1	ASSFLLADPDTQY
TRBJ2-3	11	NA	NA	TRBV6-5	ASTPPGGTSQY
TRBJ1-5	10	once	NA	TRBV18	ASFDRNQPQH
TRBJ1-5	13	NA	TRBD1	TRBV6-5	ASSYDRGRNQPQH
TRBJ1-2	9	NA	TRBD1	TRBV7-9	ASGTVYGYT
TRBJ2-1	12	few	NA	TRBV6-5	ASMRAGGRNEQF
TRBJ1-5	11	NA	NA	TRBV2	ASSNTRGEPQH
TRBJ1-2	12	NA	TRBD1	TRBV15	ATSKQGRVDGYT
TRBJ2-6	14	NA	TRBD2	TRBV5-4	ASSQVGTSGANVLT
TRBJ1-2	12	NA	TRBD1	TRBV27	ASRGQGAVHGYT